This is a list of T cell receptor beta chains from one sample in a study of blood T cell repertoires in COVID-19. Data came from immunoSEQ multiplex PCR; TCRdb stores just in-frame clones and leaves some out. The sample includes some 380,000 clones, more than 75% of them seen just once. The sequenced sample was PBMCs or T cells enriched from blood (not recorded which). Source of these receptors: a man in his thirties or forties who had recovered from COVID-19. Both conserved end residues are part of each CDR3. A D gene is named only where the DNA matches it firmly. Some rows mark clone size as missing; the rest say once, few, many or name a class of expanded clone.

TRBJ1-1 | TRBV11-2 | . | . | TGTGCCAGCAGTTATATCGGGTTGGGCACTGAAGCTTTCTTT | CASSYIGLGTEAFF
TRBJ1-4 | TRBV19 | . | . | TGTGCCAGTAGTACGCAACAGGGAATACAAGAAAAACTGTTTTTT | CASSTQQGIQEKLFF
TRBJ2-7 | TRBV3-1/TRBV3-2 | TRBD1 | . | TGTGCCAGCAGCCAAGAGTCTATCACAGGGGCCCACGAGCAGTACTTC | CASSQESITGAHEQYF
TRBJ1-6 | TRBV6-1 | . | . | TGTGCCAGCAGTGAACGGACACCTTATTCACCCCTCCACTTT | CASSERTPYSPLHF
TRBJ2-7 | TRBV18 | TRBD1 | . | TGTGCCAGCTCACCGACAGGGGACGAGCAGTACTTC | CASSPTGDEQYF
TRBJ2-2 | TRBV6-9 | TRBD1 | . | TGTGCCAGCAGTCCTTTATGGACAGGGGCCACCGGGGAGCTGTTTTTT | CASSPLWTGATGELFF
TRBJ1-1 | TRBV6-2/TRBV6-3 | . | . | TGTGCCAGCAGTACGGGGACTGAAGCTTTCTTT | CASSTGTEAFF
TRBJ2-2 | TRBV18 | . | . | TGTGCCAGCTCCCTCGGTGGTTTTGCCGGGGAGCTGTTTTTT | CASSLGGFAGELFF
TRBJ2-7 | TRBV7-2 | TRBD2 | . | TGTGCCAGCAGCCCCCGACTAGCGGGGGCGCCGGGGGAGCAGTACTTC | CASSPRLAGAPGEQYF
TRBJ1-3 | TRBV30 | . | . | TGTGCCTGGAGTGCCATAGTCTCTGGAAACACCATATATTTT | CAWSAIVSGNTIYF
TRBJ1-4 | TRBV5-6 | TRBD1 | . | TGTGCCAGCAGACAGGGACAGGGGAGTAATGAAAAACTGTTTTTT | CASRQGQGSNEKLFF
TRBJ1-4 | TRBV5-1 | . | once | TGCGCCAGCAGCTTGGCTCTCGGGGTTGAAAAACTGTTTTTT | CASSLALGVEKLFF
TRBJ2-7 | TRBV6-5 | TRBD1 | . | TGTGCCAGCAGTTTATACCGGGACAGAGCCTACGAGCAGTACTTC | CASSLYRDRAYEQYF
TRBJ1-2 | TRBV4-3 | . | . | TGCGCCAGCAGCCAATCTTGGGGACCCGACAGGATATATGGCTACACCTTC | CASSQSWGPDRIYGYTF
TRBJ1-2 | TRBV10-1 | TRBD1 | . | TGCGCCAGCAGTTCGGGACAGGGACAGGGCTACACCTTC | CASSSGQGQGYTF
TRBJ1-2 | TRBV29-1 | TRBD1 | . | TGCAGCGTCTCGGGACAGGGGGTTGGCTACACCTTC | CSVSGQGVGYTF
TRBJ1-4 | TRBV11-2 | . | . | TGTGCCAGCAGCCCCAGGGGAGCGAGTGAAAAACTGTTTTTT | CASSPRGASEKLFF
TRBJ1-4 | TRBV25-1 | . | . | TGTGCCAGCAGTGCTGTGGCAGGGATTGCTAATGAAAAACTGTTTTTT | CASSAVAGIANEKLFF